The T cell receptor beta chain described here comes from a study of blood T cells in healthy people across ages. General observations from the study: Donor CMV status, an unknown factor, possibly confounded changes in expanded clonotypes. The lack of PBMC sorting stopped any conclusive naive versus antigen-experienced comparison.

Points on this clonotype: The antigen is unknown.

A sample-barcoded 5' primer and a J-beta primer mix were used in a second PCR of roughly 7 to 12 cycles. CDR3-containing paired-end reads numbered at least 2.5 million in each sample. TCRdb processed the 5' RACE reads anew with MiXCR; each CDR3 protein has one entry. The top ten hold around 4% of the sample, which has 1.5 million to 1.8 million distinct CDR3 sequences, roughly two fifths seen once. The length of the CDR3 is 15 residues. RNA extraction gave at least 5 micrograms of total RNA per sample. The sample taken for sequencing was blood. The chain carries TRBV21-1 and TRBJ2-4; whether TRBD1, the table's D call, matches the DNA was not checked. TRBV21-1 is designated a pseudogene. This clonotype was sampled from a woman aged 18-29 years in good health. The CDR3 sequence is CASTCRGLAKNIQYF. The CDR3 region has the DNA TGTGCCAGCACCTGCCGGGGTCTAGCCAAAAACATTCAGTACTTC.